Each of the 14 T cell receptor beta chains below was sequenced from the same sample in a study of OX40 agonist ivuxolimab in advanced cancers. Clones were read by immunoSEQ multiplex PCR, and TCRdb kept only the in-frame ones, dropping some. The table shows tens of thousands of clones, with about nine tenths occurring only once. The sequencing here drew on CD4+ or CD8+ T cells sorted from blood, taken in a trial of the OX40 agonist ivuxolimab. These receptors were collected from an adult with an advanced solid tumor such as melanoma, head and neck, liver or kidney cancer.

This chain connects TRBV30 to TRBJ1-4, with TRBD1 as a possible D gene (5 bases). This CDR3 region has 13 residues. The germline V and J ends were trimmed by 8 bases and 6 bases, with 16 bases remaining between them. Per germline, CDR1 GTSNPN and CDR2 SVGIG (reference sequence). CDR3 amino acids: CALLEGPDEKLFF. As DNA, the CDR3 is TGTGCCCTCCTTGAGGGGCCGGATGAAAAACTGTTTTTT.

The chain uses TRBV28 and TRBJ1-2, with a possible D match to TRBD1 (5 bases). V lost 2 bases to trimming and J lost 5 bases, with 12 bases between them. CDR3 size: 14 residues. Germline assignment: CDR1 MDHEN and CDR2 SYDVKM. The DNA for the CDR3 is TGTGCCAGCAGTTTACATGACAGCCTGTATGGCTACACCTTC. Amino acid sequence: CASSLHDSLYGYTF.

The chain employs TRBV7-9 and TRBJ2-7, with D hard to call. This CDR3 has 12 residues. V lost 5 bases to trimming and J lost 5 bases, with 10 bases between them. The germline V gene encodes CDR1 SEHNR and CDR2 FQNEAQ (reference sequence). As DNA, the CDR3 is TGTGCCAGCAGCCGAAGCAGTCACGAGCAGTACTTC. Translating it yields CASSRSSHEQYF.

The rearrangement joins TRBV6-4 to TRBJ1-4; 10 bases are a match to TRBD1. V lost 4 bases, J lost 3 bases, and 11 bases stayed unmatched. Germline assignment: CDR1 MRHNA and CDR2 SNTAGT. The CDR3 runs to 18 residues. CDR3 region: CASSVSLGTGVPNEKLFF. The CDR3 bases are TGTGCCAGCAGTGTCTCACTCGGGACAGGGGTACCTAATGAAAAACTGTTTTTT.

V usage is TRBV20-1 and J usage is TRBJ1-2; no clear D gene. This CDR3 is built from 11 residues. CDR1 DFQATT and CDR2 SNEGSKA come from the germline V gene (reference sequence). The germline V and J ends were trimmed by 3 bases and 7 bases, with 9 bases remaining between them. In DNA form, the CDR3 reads TGCAGTGCTAGTATCCTTGGTGGCTACACCTTC. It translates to CSASILGGYTF.

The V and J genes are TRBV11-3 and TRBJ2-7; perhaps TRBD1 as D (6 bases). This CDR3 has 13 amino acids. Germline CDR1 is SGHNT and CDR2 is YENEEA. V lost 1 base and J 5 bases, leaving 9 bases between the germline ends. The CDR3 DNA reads TGTGCCAGCAGCTTAGCAGGGGTCAACGAGCAGTACTTC. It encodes CASSLAGVNEQYF.

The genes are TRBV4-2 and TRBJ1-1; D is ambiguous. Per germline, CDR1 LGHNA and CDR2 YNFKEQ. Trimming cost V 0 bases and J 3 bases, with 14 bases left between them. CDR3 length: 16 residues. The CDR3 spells CASSQEIRGIDTEAFF. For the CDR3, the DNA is TGTGCCAGCAGCCAAGAAATCCGAGGGATAGACACTGAAGCTTTCTTT.

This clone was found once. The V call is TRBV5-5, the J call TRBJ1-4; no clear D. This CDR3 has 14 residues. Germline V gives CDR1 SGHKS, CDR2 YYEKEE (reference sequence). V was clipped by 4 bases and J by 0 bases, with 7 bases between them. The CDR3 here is CASSREATNEKLFF. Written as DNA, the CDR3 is TGTGCCAGCAGCCGAGAAGCAACTAATGAAAAACTGTTTTTT.

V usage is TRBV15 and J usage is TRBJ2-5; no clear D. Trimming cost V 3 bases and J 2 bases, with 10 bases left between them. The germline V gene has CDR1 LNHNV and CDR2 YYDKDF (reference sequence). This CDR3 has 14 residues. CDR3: CATSSPGPQETQYF. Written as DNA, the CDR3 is TGTGCCACCAGCAGTCCCGGGCCTCAAGAGACCCAGTACTTC.

The CDR3: CASSLAIQPDTQYF. CDR3 DNA: TGTGCCAGCAGCTTAGCGATACAGCCAGATACGCAGTATTTT. V and J are TRBV7-6 and TRBJ2-3; D ambiguous. The V end lost 0 bases, the J end lost 4 bases, and 8 bases lay between the germline ends. There are 14 residues in the CDR3. Germline values: CDR1 SGHVS, CDR2 FNYEAQ. The whole variable domain, remainder taken from reference TRBV7-6 and TRBJ2-3, is GAGVSQSPRYKVTKRGQDVALRCDPISGHVSLYWYRQALGQGPEFLTYFNYEAQQDKSGLPNDRFSAERPEGSISTLTIQRTEQRDSAMYRCASSLAIQPDTQYFGPGTRLTVL.

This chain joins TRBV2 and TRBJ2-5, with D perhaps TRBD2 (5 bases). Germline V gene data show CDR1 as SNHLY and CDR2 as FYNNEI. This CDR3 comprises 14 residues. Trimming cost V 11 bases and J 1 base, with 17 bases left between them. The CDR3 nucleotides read TGTGCCTGCGGGCGGCGGACGGTCCAAGAGACCCAGTACTTC. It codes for CACGRRTVQETQYF. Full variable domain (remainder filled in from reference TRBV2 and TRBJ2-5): EPEVTQTPSHQVTQMGQEVILRCVPISNHLYFYWYRQILGQKVEFLVSFYNNEISEKSEIFDDQFSVERPDGSNFTLKIRSTKLEDSAMYFCACGRRTVQETQYFGPGTRLLVL.

As DNA, the CDR3 is TGTGCCAGCAGTGAAGGGGGACCCTTCAATGAGCAGTTCTTC. Translation gives CASSEGGPFNEQFF. This rearrangement joins TRBV2 to TRBJ2-1; D assignment may be TRBD1 or TRBD2 (5 bases each). Trimming stripped 1 base from V and 6 bases from J, with 10 bases between. The germline gives CDR1 SNHLY, CDR2 FYNNEI. There are 14 residues in the CDR3.

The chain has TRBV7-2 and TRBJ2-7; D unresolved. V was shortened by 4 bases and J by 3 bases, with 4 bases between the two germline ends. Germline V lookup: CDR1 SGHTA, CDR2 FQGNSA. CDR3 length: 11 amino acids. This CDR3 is CASSSLYEQYF. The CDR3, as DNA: TGTGCCAGCAGCTCGCTCTACGAGCAGTACTTC.

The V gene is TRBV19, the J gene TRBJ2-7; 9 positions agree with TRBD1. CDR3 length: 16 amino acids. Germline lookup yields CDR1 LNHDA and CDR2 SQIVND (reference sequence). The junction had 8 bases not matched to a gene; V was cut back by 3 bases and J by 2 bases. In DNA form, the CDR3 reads TGTGCCAGTAGTATGAATCTTTGGACAGGGGCCTACGAGCAGTACTTC. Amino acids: CASSMNLWTGAYEQYF.